One sample yielded the 7 T cell receptor beta chains listed below, sequenced in a study of T cells in Graves' hyperthyroidism and ophthalmopathy. Amplification yielded TCR beta CDR3 regions, with RNA transcripts as the source. Carried out on the TCR CDR3, a first-round RT-PCR used the HTBI primer set. TCRdb redid the calling of the multiplex PCR reads with MiXCR, one entry per CDR3 protein. The profile shows about 560,000 distinct CDR3 sequences, approximately 44% of them singletons. The specimen was peripheral blood or thyroid tissue (not recorded which). The source is a woman younger than 30 with Graves' hyperthyroidism.

The V call is TRBV29-1, the J call TRBJ1-1, with 8 bases lining up with TRBD1. Germline values: CDR1 SQVTM, CDR2 ANQGSEA. J was trimmed by 4 bases and V by 7 bases; bases with no gene match: 8. The CDR3 is 13 residues long. CDR3 nucleotides: TGCAGCGCAGGGGGCCAAGGGGGCACTGAAGCTTTCTTT. Amino acids: CSAGGQGGTEAFF.

As concerns this clonotype: One junction end disagrees with the germline gene, perhaps due to a read error. The chain combines TRBV7-9 with TRBJ2-7; possible D gene TRBD1, 5 bases. This CDR3 has 14 amino acids. Germline V CDR1 and CDR2: SEHNR, FQNEAQ (reference sequence). The CDR3 sequence is CASSQDEKGYEQYF. The CDR3 DNA sequence: TGCGCCAGCAGCCAAGATGAGAAGGGGTACGAGCAGTACTTC.

V is TRBV7-2 and J is TRBJ1-4; D uncertain. The germline V gene encodes CDR1 SGHTA and CDR2 FQGNSA. The CDR3 loop spans 15 amino acids. The V end was cut by 5 bases, the J end by 0 bases, with 10 bases between. The CDR3 sequence: CASSQGRPTNEKLFF. The CDR3 DNA sequence: TGTGCCAGCAGCCAAGGACGGCCAACTAATGAAAAACTGTTTTTT.

This clonotype was seen more than once but under ten times. The rearrangement joins TRBV24-1 to TRBJ2-2, with 7 nucleotides matching TRBD1. The length of the CDR3 is 17 residues. Unmatched junction bases numbered 7, after V lost 0 bases and J lost 4 bases. Germline V gives CDR1 KGHDR, CDR2 SFDVKD. The chain's CDR3 is CATSDLPTGSGTGELFF. Written as DNA, the CDR3 is TGTGCCACCAGTGATTTGCCGACAGGGTCGGGCACCGGGGAGCTGTTTTTT.

This clonotype showed up just once. Here the CDR3 DNA reads TGTGCCAGCAGCGACCCGGGGTATGAGCCCCAGCATTTT. Protein: CASSDPGYEPQHF. The rearrangement links TRBV6-1 to TRBJ1-5; D call uncertain. Germline-derived CDR1 and CDR2 are MNHNS and SASEGT. The length of the CDR3 is 13 residues. Trimming took 6 bases from V and 8 from J, leaving 14 bases between them.

As regards this clonotype: The junction differs from germline at one of its ends, possibly a read error. This rearrangement joins TRBV7-8 to TRBJ1-1; tentatively, D is TRBD1 (5 bases). The CDR3 spans 15 residues. The germline V gene encodes CDR1 SGHVS and CDR2 FQNEAQ. CDR3 DNA: TGCGCCAGCAGCTGGGGCGCCTCGGGGGGCACTGAAGCTTTCTTT. It translates to CASSWGASGGTEAFF.

The chain couples TRBV19 to TRBJ2-6; 8 bases line up with TRBD1. Trimming cost V 3 bases and J 4 bases; bases outside gene matches: 5. Germline CDR1 LNHDA, CDR2 SQIVND (reference sequence). The CDR3 extends over 16 amino acids. Written as DNA, the CDR3 is TGTGCCAGTAGTATTTCAGGGGGCAGCGGGGCCAACGTCCTGACTTTC. This codes for CASSISGGSGANVLTF.